This T cell receptor beta chain was retrieved from a study of blood T cells in healthy people across ages. Study context: Through template switching, about one barcoded beta molecule was captured per two T cells, as measured in model experiments. Study results and caveats: For the donors, CMV status was unknown and possibly confounded expanded clonotype changes.

Donors were systemically healthy Caucasian individuals from Russia aged 6 to 90 years. This clonotype was observed a handful of times. As yet, its antigen is unknown. Trimming left V 7 bases short and J 4 bases short, with 19 bases between. Germline loops: CDR1 MDHEN, CDR2 SYDVKM. CDR3 length equals 15 residues. Alongside a J-beta primer mix, a sample-barcoded 5' primer served in a second PCR lasting roughly 7 to 12 cycles. Every cDNA was tagged by a template-switch adaptor with 12 random nucleotides. TCRdb redid the calling of the 5' RACE reads with MiXCR, one entry per CDR3 protein. This table has over 450,000 distinct CDR3 sequences, about 25% appearing once. This sample also appeared in a second study, on T cells of mothers and their children.

The rearrangement links TRBV28 to TRBJ1-1, with D maybe TRBD1 (5 bases). The receptor comes from a boy younger than 18 in good health. The specimen was blood. The CDR3 sequence: CASNEEQGWGTEAFF. DNA of the CDR3: TGTGCCAGCAATGAGGAGCAGGGATGGGGCACTGAAGCTTTCTTT.